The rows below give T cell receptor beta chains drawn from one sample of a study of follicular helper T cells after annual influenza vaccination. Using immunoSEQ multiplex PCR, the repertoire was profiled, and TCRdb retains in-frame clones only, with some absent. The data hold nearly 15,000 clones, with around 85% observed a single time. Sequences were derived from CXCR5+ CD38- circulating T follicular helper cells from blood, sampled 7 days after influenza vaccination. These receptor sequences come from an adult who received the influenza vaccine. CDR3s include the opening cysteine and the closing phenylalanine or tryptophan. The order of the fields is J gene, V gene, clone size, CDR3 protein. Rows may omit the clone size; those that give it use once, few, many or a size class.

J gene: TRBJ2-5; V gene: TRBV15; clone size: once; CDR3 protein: CATSRDVRGYQETQYF
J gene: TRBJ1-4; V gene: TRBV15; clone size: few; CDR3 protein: CATSERGQGGLSTNEKLFF
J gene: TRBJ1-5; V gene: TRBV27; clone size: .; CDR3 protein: CASSLVGVQPQHF
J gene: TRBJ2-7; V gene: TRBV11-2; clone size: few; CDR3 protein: CASSPEGRVGGEQYF
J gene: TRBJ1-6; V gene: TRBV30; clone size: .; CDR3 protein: CAWKGQAPSPLHF
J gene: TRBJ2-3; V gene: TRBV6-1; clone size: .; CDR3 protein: CASTSLAGGSDTQYF
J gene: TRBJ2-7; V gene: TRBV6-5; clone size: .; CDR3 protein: CASRAGGRYEQYF
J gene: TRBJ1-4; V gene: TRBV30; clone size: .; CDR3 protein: CAWSVRGRFNEKLFF
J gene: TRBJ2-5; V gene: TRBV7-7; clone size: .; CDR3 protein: CASSSGTSPASRYF
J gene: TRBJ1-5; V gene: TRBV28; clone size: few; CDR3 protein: CASSLRGQPQHF
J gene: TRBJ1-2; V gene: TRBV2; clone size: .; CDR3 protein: CASSEVPGQGKANYGYTF
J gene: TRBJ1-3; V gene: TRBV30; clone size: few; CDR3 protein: CAWSLRSGTGNTIYF
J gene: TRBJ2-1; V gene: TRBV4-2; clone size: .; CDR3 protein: CASSQQGTSREQFF
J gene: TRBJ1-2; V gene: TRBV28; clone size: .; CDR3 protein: CASSLNYGYTF
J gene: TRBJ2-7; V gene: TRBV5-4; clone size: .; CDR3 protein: CASSWDTQGEQYF
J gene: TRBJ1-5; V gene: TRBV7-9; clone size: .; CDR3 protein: CASSPSGASGNQPQHF
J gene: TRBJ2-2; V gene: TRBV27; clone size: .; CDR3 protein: CASWGHLNTGELFF
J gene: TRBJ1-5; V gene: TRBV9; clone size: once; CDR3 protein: CAAGGGGYQPQHF
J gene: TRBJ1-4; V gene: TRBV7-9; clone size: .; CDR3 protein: CASSLRGIGEKLFF